This T cell receptor (beta chain) came from a study of blood T cells in healthy people across ages. In this sample, this clonotype turned up many times. This CDR3 spans 12 amino acids. V was clipped by 2 bases and J by 6 bases; unmatched bases: 3. Germline-derived CDR1 and CDR2 are DFQATT and SNEGSKA (reference sequence). Then a second PCR, running roughly 6 to 12 cycles, was carried out with a sample-barcoded 5' primer and a J-beta primer mix. TCRdb called the 5' RACE reads again in MiXCR, with one record for every CDR3 protein. The data show approximately 1.5 million distinct CDR3 sequences, about 31% seen once.

The receptor comes from a woman in her twenties or thirties in good health. The J gene is TRBJ2-7, the V gene TRBV20-1; 8 bases align to TRBD2. Material for sequencing was blood. The CDR3 region is CSARLAGSEQYF. The CDR3 DNA follows: TGCAGTGCTAGACTAGCGGGTTCCGAGCAGTACTTC.